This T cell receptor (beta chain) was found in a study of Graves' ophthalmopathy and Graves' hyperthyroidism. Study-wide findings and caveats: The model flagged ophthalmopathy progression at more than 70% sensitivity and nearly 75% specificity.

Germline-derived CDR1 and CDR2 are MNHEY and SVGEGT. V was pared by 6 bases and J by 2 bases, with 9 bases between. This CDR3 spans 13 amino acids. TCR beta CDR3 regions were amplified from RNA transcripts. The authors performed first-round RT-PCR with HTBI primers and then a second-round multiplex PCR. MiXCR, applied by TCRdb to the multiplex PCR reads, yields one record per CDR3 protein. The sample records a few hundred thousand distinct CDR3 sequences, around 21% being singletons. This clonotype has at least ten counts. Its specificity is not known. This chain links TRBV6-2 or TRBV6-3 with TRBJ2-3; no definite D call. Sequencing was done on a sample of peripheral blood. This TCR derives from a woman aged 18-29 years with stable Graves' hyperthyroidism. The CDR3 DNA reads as TGTGCCAGCAGCGGCACGGACACAGATACGCAGTATTTT. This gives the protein CASSGTDTDTQYF.